The 20 T cell receptor beta chains in this list originate from one sample, sequenced in a study of CD8+CD57+ T cells in acquired aplastic anemia. Profiling of TCR beta VDJ combinations and CDR3 sequences used genomic DNA as template. TCRdb re-called the reads with MiXCR, one entry per CDR3 protein. The data contain about 210,000 distinct CDR3 sequences, approximately 57% of them seen just once; the ten biggest clones take up roughly 29%. The sequencing sample was made of sorted CD4+, CD8+, or CD8+CD57+ T cells (not recorded which) from PBMCs. These receptor sequences come from a human donor in good health.

This sequence joins TRBV6-4 and TRBJ1-4; TRBD1 might be the D (6 bases). V was trimmed by 3 bases and J by 8 bases, leaving 16 bases between them. Germline V CDR1 and CDR2: MRHNA, SNTAGT. The CDR3 is 15 residues long. CDR3 in amino acids: CASSENSRQGEKLFF. As DNA, the CDR3 is TGTGCCAGCAGTGAAAATAGTAGGCAGGGGGAAAAACTGTTTTTT.

In its sample, this clonotype was seen once. The V call is TRBV9, the J call TRBJ2-7; the D gene is possibly TRBD2 (5 bases). CDR1 and CDR2 (germline): SGDLS, YYNGEE. V lost 1 base and J 5 bases, leaving 10 bases between the germline ends. The CDR3 contains 13 residues. CDR3 in DNA: TGTGCCAGCAGCGTACTGGGAGAAAACGAGCAGTACTTC. Protein product: CASSVLGENEQYF.

This clonotype has just a few counts. Relative to the germline gene, one junction end is altered; a read error may explain this. The chain uses TRBV15 and TRBJ2-1; a weak D match, TRBD1 (5 bases). Per the germline V gene, CDR1 is LNHNV and CDR2 is YYDKDF (reference sequence). This CDR3 has 14 residues. This CDR3 reads CATSRVKQGNEQFF. Here the CDR3 DNA reads TGCGCCACCAGCAGAGTGAAGCAGGGCAATGAGCAGTTCTTC.

Note on this clonotype: In this CDR3 the conserved last residue, phenylalanine or tryptophan, is missing, so a read error is likely. The chain carries TRBV20-1 and TRBJ1-5; D ambiguous. Trimming took off 0 bases at V and 9 bases at J, with 18 bases between the two ends. CDR1 is DFQATT and CDR2 is SNEGSKA in the germline V gene (reference sequence). The CDR3 is 15 amino acids. The CDR3 DNA reads as TGCAGTGCTAGAGAGCTTGGAGCAGGCCTCCGGCCCCAGCATTCT. This translates into CSARELGAGLRPQHS.

Worth noting for this clonotype: This clone may be a read error of a much larger clone one base away. The genes are TRBV19 and TRBJ2-7; TRBD2 agrees at 9 bases. The CDR3 is made up of 14 amino acids. Germline values: CDR1 LNHDA, CDR2 SQIVND (reference sequence). The ends lost 0 bases at V and 7 bases at J; junction bases unmatched: 4. CDR3: CASSIERGGPEQYF. CDR3 sequence (DNA): TGTGCCAGTAGTATAGAGCGGGGGGGCCCTGAGCAGTACTTC.

This rearrangement joins TRBV14 to TRBJ2-5, with 14 bases lining up with TRBD2. Germline V gene data show CDR1 as SGHDN and CDR2 as FVKESK. The CDR3 is made up of 17 amino acids. Losses at the gene ends were 1 base for V and 3 bases for J; bases not matched to a gene: 4. CDR3 coding DNA: TGTGCCAGCAGCCAAGCCCGACTAGCGGGAGGGAAAGAGACCCAGTACTTC. This codes for CASSQARLAGGKETQYF.

A few counts support this clonotype. The CDR3 is CASSPNGGEQYF. CDR3 nucleotide sequence: TGTGCCAGCAGCCCCAACGGGGGCGAGCAGTACTTC. The genes are TRBV7-6 and TRBJ2-7; possible D gene TRBD2, 6 bases. The CDR3 contains 12 residues. Germline CDR1 SGHVS, CDR2 FNYEAQ. Between the trimmed V and J ends, which lost 5 bases and 6 bases, there was a span of 11 bases.

This clonotype was detected only a few times. The rearrangement links TRBV20-1 to TRBJ2-7; perhaps TRBD2 as D (7 bases). Germline CDR1 reads DFQATT; CDR2 reads SNEGSKA (reference sequence). Trimming took 1 base from V and 6 from J, leaving 13 bases between them. This CDR3 spans 13 amino acids. This chain's CDR3 is CSARGRGAGEQYF. Here the CDR3 DNA reads TGCAGTGCTAGAGGTCGGGGGGCGGGCGAGCAGTACTTC.

This clonotype was seen ten or more times. This rearrangement joins TRBV6-4 to TRBJ2-2, with D possibly matching TRBD2 (5 bases). This CDR3 region has 14 residues. Germline V gene data show CDR1 as MRHNA and CDR2 as SNTAGT. V was cut by 3 bases and J by 3 bases, with 8 bases left in between. This CDR3 reads CASSEGSDTGELFF. CDR3 nucleotide sequence: TGTGCCAGCAGTGAGGGGAGCGACACCGGGGAGCTGTTTTTT.

V usage is TRBV9 and J usage is TRBJ2-1; 9 bases match TRBD2. This CDR3 region has 16 residues. The J segment lost 4 bases and the V segment lost 1 base, leaving 6 bases of the junction unmatched. Looked up from germline, CDR1 is SGDLS and CDR2 is YYNGEE. The CDR3 DNA reads as TGTGCCAGCAGCGTAACAGGCGGGGGGGGATACAATGAGCAGTTCTTC. The encoded protein is CASSVTGGGGYNEQFF.

The chain joins TRBV9 to TRBJ2-7; no clear D. Germline V gene lookup returns CDR1 SGDLS and CDR2 YYNGEE. There are 13 residues in the CDR3. Trimming left V 5 bases short and J 5 bases short, with 14 bases between. CDR3 sequence (DNA): TGTGCCAGCAGTCCACGGGCCCCCCACGAGCAGTACTTC. Residues: CASSPRAPHEQYF.

The chain couples TRBV7-9 to TRBJ2-1, with D tentatively TRBD2 (6 bases). Germline V lookup: CDR1 SEHNR, CDR2 FQNEAQ (reference sequence). This CDR3 is built from 15 residues. The V end lost 5 bases, the J end lost 2 bases, and 13 bases lay between the germline ends. The DNA of the CDR3 is TGTGCCAGCAGCCCACCGGGACTGCCCTACAATGAGCAGTTCTTC. Translated: CASSPPGLPYNEQFF.

The chain combines TRBV27 with TRBJ2-2; 10 bases agree with TRBD2. Germline V gene lookup returns CDR1 MNHEY and CDR2 SMNVEV (reference sequence). This CDR3 has 17 amino acids. J was trimmed by 3 bases and V by 2 bases; bases with no gene match: 6. The CDR3 here is CASSLLAGVLYTGELFF. As DNA, the CDR3 is TGTGCCAGCAGTTTACTAGCGGGAGTCCTGTACACCGGGGAGCTGTTTTTT.

V gene TRBV18 combines with J gene TRBJ2-7, with TRBD1 identical over 10 bases. The CDR3 runs to 14 residues. Germline CDR1 reads KGHSH; CDR2 reads LQKENI. The J segment lost 4 bases and the V segment lost 8 bases, leaving 8 bases of the junction unmatched. CDR3 coding DNA: TGTGCCAGCACGCTCGGGACAGGGGAATACGAGCAGTACTTC. It codes for CASTLGTGEYEQYF.

This clonotype was detected many times. This chain uses TRBV4-3 with TRBJ1-1; D uncertain. Germline CDR1 reads LGHNA; CDR2 reads YSLEER. Between the trimmed V and J ends, which lost 5 bases and 4 bases, there was a span of 8 bases. The CDR3 extends over 12 amino acids. The CDR3 sequence is CASSFRGTEAFF. The CDR3 bases are TGCGCCAGCAGCTTCCGTGGCACTGAAGCTTTCTTT.

The V call is TRBV20-1, the J call TRBJ1-2; D gene uncertain. V lost 3 bases to trimming and J lost 4 bases, with 15 bases between them. The CDR3 length is 14 residues. CDR1 is DFQATT, CDR2 SNEGSKA, per germline (reference sequence). CDR3 sequence (DNA): TGCAGTGCTAGTTCCCCGGATTGGTTCTATGGCTACACCTTC. It codes for CSASSPDWFYGYTF.

This clonotype was recorded many times. The V and J genes are TRBV7-7 and TRBJ2-1; 7 nucleotides match TRBD2. This CDR3 spans 13 amino acids. Trimming removed 3 bases from V and 7 bases from J; junction bases left unmatched: 3. Germline V gives CDR1 SSHAT, CDR2 FNYEAQ (reference sequence). CDR3 sequence reads: CASSLGGGNEQFF. The CDR3 nucleotides are TGTGCCAGCAGCTTGGGGGGGGGGAATGAGCAGTTCTTC.

Written as DNA, the CDR3 is TGCAGTGCTGACACTAGCGGGGGTCAGAACAATGAGCAGTTCTTC. Protein product: CSADTSGGQNNEQFF. V and J are TRBV20-1 and TRBJ2-1, with 11 nucleotides matching TRBD2. The CDR3 contains 15 residues. Trimming at V came to 5 bases and at J to 5 bases, leaving 8 bases not matched to a gene. Per the germline V gene, CDR1 is DFQATT and CDR2 is SNEGSKA (reference sequence).

The sample holds many counts of this clonotype. The chain links TRBV7-9 to TRBJ2-7, with TRBD1 matching 9 bases. The V gene's germline CDR1 is SEHNR and CDR2 FQNEAQ (reference sequence). V dropped 5 bases and J dropped 7; count of bases not matched to a gene: 18. CDR3 length: 17 amino acids. This CDR3 is CASSDIRTGASSGEQYF. The CDR3 DNA reads as TGTGCCAGCAGCGATATTAGGACAGGGGCCTCGTCGGGAGAGCAGTACTTC.

This chain links TRBV7-9 with TRBJ1-4; unclear D gene. CDR3 length: 12 residues. Germline CDR1 is SEHNR and CDR2 is FQNEAQ (reference sequence). V dropped 6 bases and J dropped 11 bases, with 13 bases sitting between them. The CDR3 here is CASSASLGKLFF. CDR3 in DNA: TGTGCCAGCAGTGCCAGCTTGGGGAAACTGTTTTTT. Full variable domain (outside the CDR3, taken from reference TRBV7-9 and TRBJ1-4): DTGVSQNPRHKITKRGQNVTFRCDPISEHNRLYWYRQTLGQGPEFLTYFQNEAQLEKSRLLSDRFSAERPKGSFSTLEIQRTEQGDSAMYLCASSASLGKLFFGSGTQLSVL.